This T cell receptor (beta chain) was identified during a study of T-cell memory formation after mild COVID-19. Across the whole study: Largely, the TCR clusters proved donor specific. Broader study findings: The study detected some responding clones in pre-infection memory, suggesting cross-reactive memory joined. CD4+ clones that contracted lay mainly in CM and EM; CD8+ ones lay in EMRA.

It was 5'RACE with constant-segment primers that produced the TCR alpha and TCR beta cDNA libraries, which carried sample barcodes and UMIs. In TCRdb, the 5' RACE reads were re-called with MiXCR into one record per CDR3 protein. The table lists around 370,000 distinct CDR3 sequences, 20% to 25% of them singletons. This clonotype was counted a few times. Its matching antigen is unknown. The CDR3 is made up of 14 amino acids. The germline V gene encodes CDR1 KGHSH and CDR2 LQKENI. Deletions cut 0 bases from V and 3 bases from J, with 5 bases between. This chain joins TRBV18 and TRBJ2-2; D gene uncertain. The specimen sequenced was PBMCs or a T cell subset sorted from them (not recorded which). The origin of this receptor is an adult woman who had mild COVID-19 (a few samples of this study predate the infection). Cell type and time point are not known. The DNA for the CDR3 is TGTGCCAGCTCACCACCTTACCACACCGGGGAGCTGTTTTTT. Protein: CASSPPYHTGELFF.